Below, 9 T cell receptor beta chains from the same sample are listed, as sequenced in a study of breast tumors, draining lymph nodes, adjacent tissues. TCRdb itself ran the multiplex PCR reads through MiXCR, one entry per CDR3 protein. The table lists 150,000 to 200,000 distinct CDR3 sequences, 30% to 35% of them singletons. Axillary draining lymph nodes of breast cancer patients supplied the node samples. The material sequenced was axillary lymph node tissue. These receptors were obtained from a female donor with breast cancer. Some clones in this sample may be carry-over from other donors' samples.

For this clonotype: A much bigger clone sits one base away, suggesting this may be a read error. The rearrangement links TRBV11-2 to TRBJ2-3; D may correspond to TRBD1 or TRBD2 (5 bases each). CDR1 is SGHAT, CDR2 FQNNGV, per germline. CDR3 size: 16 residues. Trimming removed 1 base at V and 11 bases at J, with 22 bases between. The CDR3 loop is CASSLAADTPIGGQYF. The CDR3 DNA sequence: TGTGCCAGCAGCTTAGCCGCTGACACCCCAATTGGGGGGCAGTATTTT.

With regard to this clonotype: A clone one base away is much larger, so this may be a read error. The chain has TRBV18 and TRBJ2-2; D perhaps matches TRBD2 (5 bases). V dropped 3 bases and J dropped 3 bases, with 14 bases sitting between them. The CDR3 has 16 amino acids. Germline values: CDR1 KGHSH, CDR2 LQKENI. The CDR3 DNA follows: TGTGCCAGCTCACCGCGGCAGCTAGCCGACACCGGGGAGCTGTTTTTT. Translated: CASSPRQLADTGELFF.

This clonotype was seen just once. CDR3 DNA: TGTGCCAGCAGCCTCGGTGGGACAGGGGTCTCCTCTGGCTACACCTTC. Its translation is CASSLGGTGVSSGYTF. The rearrangement uses TRBV7-9 and TRBJ1-2, with 10 bases fitting TRBD1. Unmatched junction bases numbered 13, after V lost 5 bases and J lost 7 bases. The length of the CDR3 is 16 residues. From germline, CDR1 is SEHNR and CDR2 FQNEAQ (reference sequence).

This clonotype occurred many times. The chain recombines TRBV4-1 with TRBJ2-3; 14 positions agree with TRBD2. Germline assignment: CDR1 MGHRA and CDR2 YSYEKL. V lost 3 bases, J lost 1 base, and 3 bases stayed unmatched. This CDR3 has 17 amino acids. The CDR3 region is CASSQKGLAGGTDTQYF. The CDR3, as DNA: TGCGCCAGCAGCCAGAAGGGACTAGCGGGAGGCACAGATACGCAGTATTTT.

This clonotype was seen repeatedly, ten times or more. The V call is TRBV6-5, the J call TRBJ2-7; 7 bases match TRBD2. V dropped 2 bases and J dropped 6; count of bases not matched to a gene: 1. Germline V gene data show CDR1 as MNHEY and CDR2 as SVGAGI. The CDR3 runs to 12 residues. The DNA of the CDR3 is TGTGCCAGCAGTTACGGCGGGGGCGAGCAGTACTTC. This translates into CASSYGGGEQYF.

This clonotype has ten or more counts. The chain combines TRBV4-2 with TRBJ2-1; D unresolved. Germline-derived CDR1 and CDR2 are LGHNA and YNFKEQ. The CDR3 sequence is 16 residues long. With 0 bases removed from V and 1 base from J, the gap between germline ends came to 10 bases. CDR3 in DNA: TGTGCCAGCAGCCAAGATATGGGCCCGTCCTACAATGAGCAGTTCTTC. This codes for CASSQDMGPSYNEQFF.

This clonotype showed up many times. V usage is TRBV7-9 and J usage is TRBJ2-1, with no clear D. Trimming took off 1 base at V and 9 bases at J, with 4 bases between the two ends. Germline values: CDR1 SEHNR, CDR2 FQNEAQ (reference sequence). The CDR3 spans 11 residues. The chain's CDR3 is CASSLETEQFF. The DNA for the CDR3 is TGTGCCAGCAGCTTAGAGACTGAGCAGTTCTTC.

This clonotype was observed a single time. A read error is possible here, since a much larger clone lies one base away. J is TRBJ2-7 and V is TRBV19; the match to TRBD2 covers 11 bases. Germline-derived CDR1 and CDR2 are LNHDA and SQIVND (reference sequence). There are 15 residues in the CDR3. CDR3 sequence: CDSTPPGPSGRNWYF. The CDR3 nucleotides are TGTGACAGTACCCCCCCCGGGCCTAGCGGGAGGAATTGGTACTTC.

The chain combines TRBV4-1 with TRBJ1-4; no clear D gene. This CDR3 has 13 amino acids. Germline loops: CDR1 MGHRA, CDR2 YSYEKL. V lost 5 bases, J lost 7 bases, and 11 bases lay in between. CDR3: CASSYQAAEKLFF. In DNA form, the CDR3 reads TGCGCCAGCAGCTATCAGGCTGCTGAAAAACTGTTTTTT.